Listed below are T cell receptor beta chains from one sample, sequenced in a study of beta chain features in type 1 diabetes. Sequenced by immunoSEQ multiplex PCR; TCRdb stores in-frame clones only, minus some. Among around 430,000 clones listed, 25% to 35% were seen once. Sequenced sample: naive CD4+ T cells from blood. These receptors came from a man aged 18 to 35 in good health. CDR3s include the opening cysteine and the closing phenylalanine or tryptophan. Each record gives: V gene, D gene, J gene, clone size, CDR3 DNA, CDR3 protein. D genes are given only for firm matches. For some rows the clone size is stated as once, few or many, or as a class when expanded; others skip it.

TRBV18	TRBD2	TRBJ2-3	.	TGTGCCAGCTCACCACCTAGCGGGTCGTGGGATACGCAGTATTTT	CASSPPSGSWDTQYF
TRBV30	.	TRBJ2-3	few	TGTGCCTGGAGTGTACGGTTTAGAACAGATACGCAGTATTTT	CAWSVRFRTDTQYF
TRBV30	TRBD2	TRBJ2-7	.	TGTGCCTGGAGGGGACTAGCGGGTACCTACGAGCAGTACTTC	CAWRGLAGTYEQYF
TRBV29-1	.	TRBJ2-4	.	TGCAGCGTTCTCGGCCGGGTGAGGGACATTCAGTACTTC	CSVLGRVRDIQYF
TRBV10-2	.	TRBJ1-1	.	TGCGCCAGCACCGTAACAGAGCGAACTGAAGCTTTCTTT	CASTVTERTEAFF
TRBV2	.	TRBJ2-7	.	TGTGCCAGCATACAGGGCCTTGAATACGAGCAGTACTTC	CASIQGLEYEQYF
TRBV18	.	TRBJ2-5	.	TGTGCCAGCTCACCACTGCAAGGTCAGGGCAAGGAGACCCAGTACTTC	CASSPLQGQGKETQYF
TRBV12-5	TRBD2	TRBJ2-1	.	TGTGCTAGTGGGCGACTAGCGGGAGGCGAGCAGTTCTTC	CASGRLAGGEQFF
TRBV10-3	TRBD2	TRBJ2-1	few	TGTGCCATCAGTGACTGGACTAGCGGTTTCTCCTACAATGAGCAGTTCTTC	CAISDWTSGFSYNEQFF
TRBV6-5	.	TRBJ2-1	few	TGTGCCAGCAGTGCCGGGGCCGGGACCTACAATGAGCAGTTCTTC	CASSAGAGTYNEQFF
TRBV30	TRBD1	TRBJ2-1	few	TGTGCCTGGAGTCCTGGGACAGGGGACAATGAGCAGTTCTTC	CAWSPGTGDNEQFF
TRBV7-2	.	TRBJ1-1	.	TGTGCCAGCAGTCACGGGCGGACTGAAGCTTTCTTT	CASSHGRTEAFF